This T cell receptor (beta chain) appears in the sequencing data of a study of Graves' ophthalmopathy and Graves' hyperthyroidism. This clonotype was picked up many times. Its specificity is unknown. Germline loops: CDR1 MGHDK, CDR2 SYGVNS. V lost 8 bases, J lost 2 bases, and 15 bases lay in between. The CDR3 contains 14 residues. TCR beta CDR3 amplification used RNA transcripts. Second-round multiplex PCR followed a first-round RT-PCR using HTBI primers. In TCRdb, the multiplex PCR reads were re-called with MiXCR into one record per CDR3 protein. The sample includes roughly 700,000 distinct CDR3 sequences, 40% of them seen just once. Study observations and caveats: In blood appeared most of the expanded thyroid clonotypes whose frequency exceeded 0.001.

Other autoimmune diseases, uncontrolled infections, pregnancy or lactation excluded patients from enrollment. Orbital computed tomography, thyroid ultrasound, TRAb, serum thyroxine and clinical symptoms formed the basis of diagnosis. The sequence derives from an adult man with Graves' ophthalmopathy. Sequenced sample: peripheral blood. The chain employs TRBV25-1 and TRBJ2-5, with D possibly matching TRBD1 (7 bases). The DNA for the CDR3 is TGTGCCAGCGGGTGGAGGGACAGTCAAGAGACCCAGTACTTC. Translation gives CASGWRDSQETQYF.